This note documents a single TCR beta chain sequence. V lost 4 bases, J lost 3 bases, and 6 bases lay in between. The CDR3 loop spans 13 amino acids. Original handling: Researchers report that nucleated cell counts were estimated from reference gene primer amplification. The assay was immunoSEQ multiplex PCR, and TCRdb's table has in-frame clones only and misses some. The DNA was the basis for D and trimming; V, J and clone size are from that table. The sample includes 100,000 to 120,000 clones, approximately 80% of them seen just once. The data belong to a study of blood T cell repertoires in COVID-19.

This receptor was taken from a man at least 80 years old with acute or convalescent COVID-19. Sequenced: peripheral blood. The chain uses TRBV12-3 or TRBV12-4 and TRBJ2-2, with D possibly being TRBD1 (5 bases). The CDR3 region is CASSSTDTGELFF. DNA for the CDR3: TGTGCCAGCAGTTCGACAGACACCGGGGAGCTGTTTTTT.